This passage covers 8 T cell receptor beta chains from one sample sequenced in a study of molecular identifiers for immune sequencing clone quantification. TCRdb fed the PCR reads into MiXCR, producing one record per CDR3 protein. The sample yields about 630,000 distinct CDR3 sequences, 25% seen once. Sequencing was carried out using naive CD8+ T cells from blood, with Jurkat cell RNA spiked in. Subset of the sample: FACS-sorted CD8+CD4-CCR7+CD45RA+ naive T cells. All receptors derive from a human donor in good health. Some libraries in this study had Jurkat cell RNA spiked in.

This clonotype was counted only a few times. The chain combines TRBV27 with TRBJ2-7, with 7 bases lining up with TRBD1. The ends lost 5 bases at V and 3 bases at J; junction bases unmatched: 10. Germline V CDR1 and CDR2: MNHEY, SMNVEV (reference sequence). This CDR3 region has 15 residues. The chain's CDR3 is CASSKGTVEVYEQYF. The CDR3 bases are TGTGCCAGCAGTAAGGGGACAGTAGAGGTCTACGAGCAGTACTTC.

This clonotype occurred many times. This sequence joins TRBV7-9 and TRBJ2-7, with 8 bases that match TRBD1. The CDR3 is made up of 15 amino acids. Trimming removed 3 bases from V and 6 bases from J; junction bases left unmatched: 10. Germline CDR1 and CDR2: SEHNR and FQNEAQ (reference sequence). The CDR3 DNA follows: TGTGCCAGCAGCTTCGCGACAGGGGCGCGGTCCGAGCAGTACTTC. Translating gives CASSFATGARSEQYF.

In its sample, this clonotype was seen a few times. The V and J genes are TRBV4-1 and TRBJ2-6; TRBD1 agrees at 8 bases. After removal of 2 bases from V and 3 bases from J, the junction contained 9 bases not matched to a gene. From germline, CDR1 is MGHRA and CDR2 YSYEKL. The CDR3 contains 18 residues. The CDR3 region is CASSQSTTGVIGANVLTF. The DNA of the CDR3 is TGCGCCAGCAGCCAAAGCACGACAGGGGTGATTGGGGCCAACGTCCTGACTTTC.

J is TRBJ1-5 and V is TRBV19; a weak D match, TRBD1 (5 bases). The CDR3 contains 13 residues. Between the trimmed V and J ends, which lost 8 bases and 1 base, there was a span of 9 bases. Germline CDR1 is LNHDA and CDR2 is SQIVND (reference sequence). The CDR3 is CASGQGSNQPQHF. In nucleotides, the CDR3 is TGTGCCAGTGGTCAGGGCAGCAATCAGCCCCAGCATTTT.

This clonotype has at least ten counts. The chain uses TRBV14 and TRBJ1-5, with D unclear. Germline V gene data show CDR1 as SGHDN and CDR2 as FVKESK. Between the trimmed V and J ends, which lost 2 bases and 4 bases, there was a span of 15 bases. The CDR3 spans 16 residues. The CDR3 loop reads CASSQPHTEGNQPQHF. In nucleotides, the CDR3 is TGTGCCAGCAGCCAACCGCACACGGAAGGTAATCAGCCCCAGCATTTT.

This chain uses TRBV29-1 with TRBJ2-1; the match to TRBD2 covers 9 bases. With 5 bases clipped from V and 1 base from J, the junction kept 3 bases outside the gene matches. Germline CDR1 is SQVTM and CDR2 is ANQGSEA. The CDR3 loop spans 14 amino acids. CDR3 DNA sequence: TGCAGCGTTAAGGGACTAGCATCCTACAATGAGCAGTTCTTC. Protein sequence: CSVKGLASYNEQFF.

This clonotype showed up many times. The chain employs TRBV28 and TRBJ2-7; TRBD1 matches at 9 bases. The J segment lost 0 bases and the V segment lost 3 bases, leaving 3 bases of the junction unmatched. Germline V lookup: CDR1 MDHEN, CDR2 SYDVKM. This CDR3 spans 15 amino acids. CDR3 protein: CASSLGTGPSYEQYF. In nucleotides, the CDR3 is TGTGCCAGCAGTTTGGGGACAGGGCCCTCCTACGAGCAGTACTTC.

In the case of this clonotype: It may be a read error: a sequence one base away is much more abundant. The CDR3 region has the DNA TGTGCCAGCCGCTTCGGTCCCGGGACCTCCTACGAGCAGTACTTC. Translation: CASRFGPGTSYEQYF. The chain links TRBV11-2 to TRBJ2-7; D could derive from TRBD1 or TRBD2 (5 bases each). CDR1 is SGHAT and CDR2 is FQNNGV in the germline V gene. The CDR3 loop spans 15 amino acids.